The 12 T cell receptor beta chains listed next were all sequenced from one sample in a study of T cells in Graves' hyperthyroidism and ophthalmopathy. Amplification yielded TCR beta CDR3 regions, with RNA transcripts as the source. A set of HTBI primers served as the primers for a first-round RT-PCR of the TCR CDR3. TCRdb reprocessed the multiplex PCR reads with MiXCR, giving one entry per CDR3 protein. This table holds approximately 400,000 distinct CDR3 sequences, around 13% found once. Material: blood. The receptors here all came from a woman aged 60-75 years with Graves' hyperthyroidism.

This clonotype occurred many times. The rearrangement joins TRBV28 to TRBJ1-6, with 9 positions matching TRBD1. J gave up 8 bases and V 2 bases, and 4 bases lay outside the gene matches. This CDR3 is built from 15 residues. Per the germline V gene, CDR1 is MDHEN and CDR2 is SYDVKM. In nucleotides, the CDR3 is TGTGCCAGCAGTTTAACAGGGGGCATAGATTCACCCCTCCACTTT. Translation gives CASSLTGGIDSPLHF.

This clonotype was seen repeatedly, ten times or more. The gene calls are TRBV24-1 and TRBJ2-1; D is ambiguous. Per the germline V gene, CDR1 is KGHDR and CDR2 is SFDVKD. The CDR3 runs to 13 residues. Trimming took 3 bases from V and 13 from J, leaving 15 bases between them. The DNA for the CDR3 is TGTGCCACCAGTGATACCGTAGTTGAGCGCCAGTTCTTC. This codes for CATSDTVVERQFF.

The chain is built from TRBV19 and TRBJ2-7; the D is unclear. There are 14 residues in the CDR3. CDR1 is LNHDA, CDR2 SQIVND, per germline (reference sequence). V lost 5 bases and J 4 bases, leaving 15 bases between the germline ends. CDR3 coding DNA: TGTGCCAGTAGTTTCTCGGACGGAGTTTACGAGCAGTACTTC. It is translated as CASSFSDGVYEQYF.

The chain carries TRBV28 and TRBJ2-7; a weak D match, TRBD2 (7 bases). The V and J ends lost 7 bases and 2 bases respectively, with 18 bases between them. This CDR3 is built from 15 residues. Germline V gives CDR1 MDHEN, CDR2 SYDVKM. The CDR3 loop reads CASTPLGGGTYEQYF. CDR3 nucleotides: TGTGCCAGCACCCCCTTGGGGGGGGGCACCTACGAGCAGTACTTC.

This clonotype was seen repeatedly, ten times or more. The genes are TRBV19 and TRBJ2-5, with 11 bases identical to TRBD2. This CDR3 is built from 14 residues. Germline trimming cut 9 bases from V and 3 bases from J; bases unmatched to any gene: 6. Germline V gene data show CDR1 as LNHDA and CDR2 as SQIVND (reference sequence). CDR3 sequence: CASRPLAGEETQYF. The DNA for the CDR3 is TGTGCCAGCCGACCACTAGCGGGGGAAGAGACCCAGTACTTC.

This clonotype was detected many times. This rearrangement joins TRBV5-1 to TRBJ1-1, with D unresolved. The CDR3 consists of 14 residues. Germline-derived CDR1 and CDR2 are SGHRS and YFSETQ. V was shortened by 3 bases and J by 5 bases, with 14 bases between the two germline ends. This chain's CDR3 is CASSSPGGLTEAFF. The CDR3 nucleotides read TGCGCCAGCAGCTCTCCGGGTGGATTAACTGAAGCTTTCTTT.

This clonotype was found a few times. The chain couples TRBV24-1 to TRBJ2-5; 7 nucleotides match TRBD1. Unmatched junction bases numbered 8, after V lost 1 base and J lost 4 bases. The CDR3 consists of 16 residues. Germline V gene sequence: CDR1 KGHDR, CDR2 SFDVKD. The chain's CDR3 is CATSDFSLTGIETQYF. The CDR3, as DNA: TGTGCCACCAGTGATTTCTCACTGACAGGGATAGAGACCCAGTACTTC.

This clonotype showed up many times. This rearrangement joins TRBV11-2 to TRBJ2-7; TRBD2 matches 10 bases. CDR3 length: 14 residues. J was trimmed by 2 bases and V by 4 bases; bases with no gene match: 2. Germline V gene lookup returns CDR1 SGHAT and CDR2 FQNNGV. The CDR3: CASSSGLATYEQYF. The CDR3 bases are TGTGCCAGCAGCTCGGGACTAGCGACCTACGAGCAGTACTTC.

The CDR3 is CASSQAGQGFRGPQHF. The CDR3 DNA reads TGCGCCAGCAGCCAAGCGGGACAGGGCTTCCGGGGGCCCCAGCATTTT. This sequence joins TRBV4-1 and TRBJ1-5, with TRBD1 matching over 9 bases. The V and J ends lost 1 base and 9 bases, in that order; junction bases with no gene match: 10. The CDR3 extends over 16 amino acids. Germline V gene data show CDR1 as MGHRA and CDR2 as YSYEKL.

Many counts were recorded for this clonotype. The chain recombines TRBV28 with TRBJ2-7, with 10 nucleotides matching TRBD1. The CDR3 has 12 residues. The V and J ends lost 10 bases and 3 bases, in that order; junction bases with no gene match: 3. Germline V gene sequence: CDR1 MDHEN, CDR2 SYDVKM. The CDR3: CATRDRGYEQYF. DNA of the CDR3: TGTGCCACCAGGGACAGGGGCTACGAGCAGTACTTC.

As regards this clonotype: This may arise from a read error, as a much more abundant clone is one base away. J is TRBJ1-1 and V is TRBV30, with a tentative D call TRBD1 (6 bases). Germline V lookup: CDR1 GTSNPN, CDR2 SVGIG (reference sequence). This CDR3 region has 14 residues. The DNA of the CDR3 is TGTGCACTCGTGAGGGGGGACGGGAACACTGAAGCTTTCTTT. Protein product: CALVRGDGNTEAFF.

This clonotype has a count of ten or more. The rearrangement uses TRBV5-1 and TRBJ2-5; 9 nucleotides align to TRBD2. The junction had 3 bases not matched to a gene; V was cut back by 2 bases and J by 1 base. CDR1 is SGHRS and CDR2 is YFSETQ in the germline V gene. CDR3 length equals 15 residues. The CDR3 spells CASSLAGGSQETQYF. CDR3 bases: TGCGCCAGCAGCTTAGCGGGAGGTTCCCAAGAGACCCAGTACTTC.